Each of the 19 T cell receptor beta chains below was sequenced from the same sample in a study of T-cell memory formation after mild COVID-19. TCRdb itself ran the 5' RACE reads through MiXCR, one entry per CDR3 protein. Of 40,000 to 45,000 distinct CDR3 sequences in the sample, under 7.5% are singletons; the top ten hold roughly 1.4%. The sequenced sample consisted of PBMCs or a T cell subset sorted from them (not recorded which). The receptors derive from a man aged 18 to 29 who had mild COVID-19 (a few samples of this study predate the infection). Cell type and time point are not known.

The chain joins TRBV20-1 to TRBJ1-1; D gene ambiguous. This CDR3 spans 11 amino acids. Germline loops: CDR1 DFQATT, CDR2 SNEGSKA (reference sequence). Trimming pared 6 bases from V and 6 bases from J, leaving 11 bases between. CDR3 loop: CSATHQAEAFF. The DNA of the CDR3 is TGCAGTGCCACCCATCAGGCTGAAGCTTTCTTT.

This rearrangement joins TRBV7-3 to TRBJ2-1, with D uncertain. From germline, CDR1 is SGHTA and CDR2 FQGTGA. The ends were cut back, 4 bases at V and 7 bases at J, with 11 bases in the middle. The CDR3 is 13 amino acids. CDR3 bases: TGTGCCAGCAGCTCCGGACCGAAAAATGAGCAGTTCTTC. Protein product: CASSSGPKNEQFF.

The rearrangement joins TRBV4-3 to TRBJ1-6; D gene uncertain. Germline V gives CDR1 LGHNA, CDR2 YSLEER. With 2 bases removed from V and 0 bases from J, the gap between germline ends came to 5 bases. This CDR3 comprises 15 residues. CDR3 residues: CASSQKGSYNSPLHF. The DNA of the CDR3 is TGCGCCAGCAGCCAAAAGGGCTCCTATAATTCACCCCTCCACTTT.

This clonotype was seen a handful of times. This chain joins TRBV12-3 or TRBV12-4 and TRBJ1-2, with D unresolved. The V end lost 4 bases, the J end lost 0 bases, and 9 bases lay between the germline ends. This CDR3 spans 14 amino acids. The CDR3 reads CASSSRSTNYGYTF. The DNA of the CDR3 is TGTGCCAGCAGTTCCCGGAGTACTAACTATGGCTACACCTTC.

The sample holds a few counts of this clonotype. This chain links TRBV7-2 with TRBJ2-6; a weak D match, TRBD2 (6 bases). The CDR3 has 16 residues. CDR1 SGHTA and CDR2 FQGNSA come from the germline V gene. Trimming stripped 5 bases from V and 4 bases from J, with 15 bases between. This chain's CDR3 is CASSPTGGSGANVLTF. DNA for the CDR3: TGTGCCAGCAGCCCGACCGGGGGTTCAGGGGCCAACGTCCTGACTTTC. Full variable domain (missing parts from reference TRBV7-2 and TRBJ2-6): GAGVSQSPSNKVTEKGKDVELRCDPISGHTALYWYRQSLGQGLEFLIYFQGNSAPDKSGLPSDRFSAERTGGSVSTLTIQRTQQEDSAVYLCASSPTGGSGANVLTFGAGSRLTVL.

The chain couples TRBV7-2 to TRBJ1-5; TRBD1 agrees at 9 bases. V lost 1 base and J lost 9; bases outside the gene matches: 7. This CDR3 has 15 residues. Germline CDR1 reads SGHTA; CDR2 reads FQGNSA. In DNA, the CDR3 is TGTGCCAGCAGCTTAGAAGGGACAGGGCGTCGGCCCCAGCATTTT. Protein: CASSLEGTGRRPQHF. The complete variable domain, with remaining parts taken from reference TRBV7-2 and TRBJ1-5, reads GAGVSQSPSNKVTEKGKDVELRCDPISGHTALYWYRQSLGQGLEFLIYFQGNSAPDKSGLPSDRFSAERTGGSVSTLTIQRTQQEDSAVYLCASSLEGTGRRPQHFGDGTRLSIL.

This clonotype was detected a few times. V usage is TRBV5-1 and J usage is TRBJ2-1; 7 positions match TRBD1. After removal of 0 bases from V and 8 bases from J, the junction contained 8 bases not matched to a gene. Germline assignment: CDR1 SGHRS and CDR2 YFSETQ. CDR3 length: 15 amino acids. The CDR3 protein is CASSLVGQREYEQFF. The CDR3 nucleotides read TGCGCCAGCAGCTTGGTGGGACAGAGGGAGTATGAGCAGTTCTTC.

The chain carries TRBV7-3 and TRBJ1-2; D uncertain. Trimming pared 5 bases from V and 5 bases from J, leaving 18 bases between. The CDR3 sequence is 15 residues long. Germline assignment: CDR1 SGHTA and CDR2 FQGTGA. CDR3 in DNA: TGTGCCAGCAGCCCCTCCTCGACCTCAACTTATGGCTACACCTTC. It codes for CASSPSSTSTYGYTF.

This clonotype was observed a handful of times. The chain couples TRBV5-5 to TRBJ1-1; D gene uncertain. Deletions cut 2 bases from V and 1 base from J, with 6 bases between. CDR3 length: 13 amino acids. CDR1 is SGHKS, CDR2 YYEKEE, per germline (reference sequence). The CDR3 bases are TGTGCCAGCAGCTTTGTCCAGAACACTGAAGCTTTCTTT. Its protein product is CASSFVQNTEAFF.

DNA of the CDR3: TGTGCCAGCAGCTCGCCCGGGAGGACTAGCGGGGGGGCCCGGGATGAGCAGTTCTTC. Translating it yields CASSSPGRTSGGARDEQFF. This sequence joins TRBV7-2 and TRBJ2-1; 15 bases align to TRBD2. Germline CDR1 reads SGHTA; CDR2 reads FQGNSA. The J segment lost 8 bases and the V segment lost 4 bases, leaving 15 bases of the junction unmatched. The CDR3 runs to 19 residues.

The CDR3 region has the DNA TGTGCCAGCAGTTTAGGAGAGGCCAGAGCCTACACCTTC. It yields the protein CASSLGEARAYTF. The gene calls are TRBV12-3 or TRBV12-4 and TRBJ1-2; no definite D call. V lost 1 base, J lost 10 bases, and 13 bases lay in between. The CDR3 loop spans 13 amino acids.

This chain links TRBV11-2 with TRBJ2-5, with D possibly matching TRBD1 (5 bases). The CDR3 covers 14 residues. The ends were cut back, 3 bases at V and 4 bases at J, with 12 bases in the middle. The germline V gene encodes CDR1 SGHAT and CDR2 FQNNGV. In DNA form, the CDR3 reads TGTGCCAGCAGCTTCCAGGGTGCCCCAGAGACCCAGTACTTC. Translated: CASSFQGAPETQYF. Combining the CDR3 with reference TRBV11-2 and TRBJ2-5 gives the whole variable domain EAGVAQSPRYKIIEKRQSVAFWCNPISGHATLYWYQQILGQGPKLLIQFQNNGVVDDSQLPKDRFSAERLKGVDSTLKIQPAKLEDSAVYLCASSFQGAPETQYFGPGTRLLVL.

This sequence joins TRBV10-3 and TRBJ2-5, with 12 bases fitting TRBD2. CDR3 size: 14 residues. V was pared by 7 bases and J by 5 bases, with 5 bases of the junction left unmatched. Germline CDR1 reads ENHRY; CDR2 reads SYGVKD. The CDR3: CAITASGGAETQYF. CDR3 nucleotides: TGTGCCATCACCGCTAGCGGGGGGGCGGAGACCCAGTACTTC.

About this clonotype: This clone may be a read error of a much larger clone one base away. CDR3 in amino acids: CASGLAENSPLHF. For the CDR3, the DNA is TGTGCCAGCGGCTTAGCAGAGAATTCACCCCTCCACTTT. The chain couples TRBV7-6 to TRBJ1-6; D ambiguous. The germline gives CDR1 SGHVS, CDR2 FNYEAQ. The CDR3 sequence is 13 residues long.

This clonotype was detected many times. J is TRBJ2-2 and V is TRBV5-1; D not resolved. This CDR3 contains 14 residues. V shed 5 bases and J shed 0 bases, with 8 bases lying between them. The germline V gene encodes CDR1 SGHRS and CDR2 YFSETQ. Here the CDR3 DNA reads TGCGCCAGCAGAACACAACCGAACACCGGGGAGCTGTTTTTT. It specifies CASRTQPNTGELFF.

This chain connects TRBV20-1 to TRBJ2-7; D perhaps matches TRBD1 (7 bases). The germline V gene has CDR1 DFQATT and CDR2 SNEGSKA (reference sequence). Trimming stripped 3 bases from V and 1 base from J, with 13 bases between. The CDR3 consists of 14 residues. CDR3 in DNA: TGCAGTGCTAGTGGAGGGGGCTCATCCTACGAGCAGTACGTC. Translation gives CSASGGGSSYEQYV.

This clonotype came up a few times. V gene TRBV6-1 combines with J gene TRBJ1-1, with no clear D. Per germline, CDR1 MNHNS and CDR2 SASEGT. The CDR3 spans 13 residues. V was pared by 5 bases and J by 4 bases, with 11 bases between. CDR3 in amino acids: CASSREVSTEAFF. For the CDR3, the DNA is TGTGCCAGCAGTCGGGAAGTGAGCACTGAAGCTTTCTTT.

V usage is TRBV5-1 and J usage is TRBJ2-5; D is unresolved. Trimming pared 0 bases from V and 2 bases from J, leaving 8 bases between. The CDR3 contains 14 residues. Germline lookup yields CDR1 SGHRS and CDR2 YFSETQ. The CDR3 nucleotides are TGCGCCAGCAGCTTGGTCAGCGCACAAGAGACCCAGTACTTC. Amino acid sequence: CASSLVSAQETQYF.

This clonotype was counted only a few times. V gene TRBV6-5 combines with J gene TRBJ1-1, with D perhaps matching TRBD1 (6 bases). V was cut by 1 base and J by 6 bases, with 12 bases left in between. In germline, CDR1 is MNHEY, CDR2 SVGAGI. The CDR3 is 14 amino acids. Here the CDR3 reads CASSYWGGSAEAFF. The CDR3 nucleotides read TGTGCCAGCAGTTACTGGGGGGGCAGCGCTGAAGCTTTCTTT.